This T cell receptor (beta chain) is drawn from a study of shared clonotypes between healthy human individuals (dated by TCRdb to the early 2020s). With respect to the entire study: Two women and three men aged 18 to 49 years were included in the cohort. Different laboratories and diverse techniques were used to prepare libraries and sequence TCR repertoires, to increase sequencing depth and limit assay-specific biases. For each donor, CD4 naive and CD4 memory were each given three plates, CD8 naive was given two plates, and CD8 memory was given one plate. Between about 0.8 and 9 billion PBMCs per donor were obtained by leukapheresis. Blood TCR repertoires of four to six healthy adults were deeply sequenced to estimate repertoire size and the extent of clonotype sharing between individuals. General findings and caveats noted by the study authors: Based on pairwise subsampling, the degree of clonotype sharing among donors was expected to be affected by sequencing depth. Approximately 5% of naive CD4, 3.5% of naive CD8, approximately 2.2% of memory CD4, and over 0.35% of memory CD8 clonotypes were shared across a few donors. Rarefaction of sorted-subset datasets indicated incomplete sequencing despite the large sequencing depth. Estimated clonotype richness was generally larger for naive than for memory subsets. The small number of donors limited the genetic and exposure-history diversity represented. Compared with non-shared clonotypes, clonotypes shared by all four sorted-subset donors had higher generation probabilities. Sampling was restricted to blood, and TCR repertoires in tissue are likely to differ from TCR repertoires in blood.

The donors were healthy, HIV-negative adults who had no recently reported acute infections or vaccinations. Every donor was a Caucasian adult residing in Nashville, Tennessee, USA. CD4+ T cells were enriched through magnetic negative selection, after which naive cells were positively selected on CD45RA and the remaining negative fraction served as the memory subset. Blood was obtained by leukapheresis, after which PBMCs were separated by Ficoll-Histopaque density gradient centrifugation and cryopreserved in liquid nitrogen vapor phase. Analytical flow cytometry was used to check the purity and quantity of every magnetically sorted T cell population. Genomic DNA was isolated from every sorted fraction and measured by UV absorbance on a Nanodrop 2000c. Using the deep immunoSEQ assay, TCR CDR3 regions were amplified from genomic DNA by multiplex PCR. For each cell subset, the extracted genomic DNA was distributed evenly across all wells of several immunoSEQ 96-well plates, and each plate served as one replicate. For sorted subsets, each replicate PCR was loaded with 200 to 250 ng genomic DNA, equivalent to some 27,000 T cell genomes. Purified libraries were measured with a Qubit 3.0 fluorometer, size-checked on a Bioanalyzer 2100, and measured again with the KAPA Library Quantification kit. A separate single-read 150-cycle Illumina NextSeq 550 flow cell was used to sequence each immunoSEQ 96-well plate. The paper's processing steps were these. The immunoSEQ output contained only junctional sequences without quality scores, so filtering could not match that applied to full-length reads. Sequences were annotated with PyIR, a Python wrapper for IgBLAST v1.9, using IMGT germline references to assign V/J genes and CDR3. Reads were removed for weak V/J assignments (E-value above 1e-6), missing CDR3, stop codons, out-of-frame junctions, or ambiguous translated residues. V3J clonotypes were defined as sequences sharing an identical inferred V gene, J gene, and CDR3 amino acid sequence. To compute the percentage overlap between repertoires, the number of shared unique clonotypes was divided by the size of the smaller repertoire. Richness of each repertoire was evaluated using RTK rarefaction, the Chao1 estimator, and Recon v2.1 estimates of unobserved clonotypes. OLGA was used to compute generation probabilities for all TCRbeta clonotypes that the gDNA method yielded from four donors. Entries here come from immuneACCESS through TCRdb and include only in-frame sequences with V and J called. Some clones fail to appear in such tables; in the studies checked, an unresolved V gene covers under half of the shortfall, and the cause of the remainder is unknown. Clonal size and the V and J genes are those of that table, whereas D and trimming came from the DNA. The sample table lists some 580,000 clones, almost 97% of them with a count of one. Around 0.057% of the sample comes from the top ten.

The CDR3, from cysteine to phenylalanine, totals 17 residues. Only the CDR3 region is kept as DNA, spanning 51 bases read in frame from base 1. Here V drops 5 bases and J drops 2 bases, and the junction holds 6 bases not matched to any gene. From a lookup of the germline V gene, CDR1 and CDR2 are KGHSH and LQKENI. Concerning this clone: Its target antigen remains unknown. No quality values exist for individual bases; no much larger clone is one base distant.

Sequences were obtained from naive CD4+ T cells sorted from blood. The sample's cell subset or site label, in plain terms: CD45RA+ positively selected. The receptor comes from a woman younger than 45 in good health. The rearrangement joined TRBV18 to TRBJ2-6; the junction holds 10 bases that match TRBD1. The CDR3 protein is CASSTGQGIAGANVLTF. In nucleotides, the sequence is TGTGCCAGCTCAACGGGACAGGGGATCGCTGGGGCCAACGTCCTGACTTTC.